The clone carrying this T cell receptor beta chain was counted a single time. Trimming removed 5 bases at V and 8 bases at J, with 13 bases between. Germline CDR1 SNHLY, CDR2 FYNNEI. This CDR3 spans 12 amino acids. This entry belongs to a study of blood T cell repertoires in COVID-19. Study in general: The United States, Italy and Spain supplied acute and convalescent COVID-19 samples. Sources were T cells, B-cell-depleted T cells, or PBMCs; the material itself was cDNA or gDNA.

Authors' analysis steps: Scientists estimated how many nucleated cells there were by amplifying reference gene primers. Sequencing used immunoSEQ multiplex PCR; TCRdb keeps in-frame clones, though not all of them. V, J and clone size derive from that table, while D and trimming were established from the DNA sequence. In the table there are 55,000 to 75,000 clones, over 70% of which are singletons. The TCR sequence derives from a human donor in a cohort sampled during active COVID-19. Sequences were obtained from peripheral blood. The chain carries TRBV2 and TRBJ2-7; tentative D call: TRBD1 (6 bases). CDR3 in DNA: TGTGCCAGCAGTTTCGACAGGAACCAGCAGTACTTC. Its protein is CASSFDRNQQYF.